The entry below describes one T cell receptor (beta chain). Its matching antigen is unknown. The CDR3 sequence is 16 residues long. The V gene's germline CDR1 is SGHTA and CDR2 FQGNSA. Trimming cost V 5 bases and J 4 bases; bases outside gene matches: 12. Constant-segment primers and 5'RACE yielded cDNA libraries for TCR alpha and TCR beta, each carrying sample barcodes and UMIs. Each CDR3 protein is one row after TCRdb ran MiXCR on the 5' RACE reads. This table holds over 350,000 distinct CDR3 sequences, approximately 16% found once. The data derive from a study of T-cell memory formation after mild COVID-19. Broader study findings: Among clones contracting day 15 to 85, CD4/CD8 was balanced, whereas later expanders leaned CD4+. Pre-infection memory already had some responding clones, implying cross-reactive memory joined. Confirmation of SARS-CoV-2 specificity was lacking for second-wave clones peaking day 37.

The J gene is TRBJ2-3, the V gene TRBV7-2, with 7 bases lining up with TRBD2. The sequenced sample consisted of PBMCs or a T cell subset sorted from them (not recorded which). The clonotype originates from a man aged 18 to 30 who had mild COVID-19 (a few samples of this study predate the infection). Cell type and time point are not known. The CDR3 is CASSLTPSGIADTQYF. DNA of the CDR3: TGTGCCAGCAGCCTAACCCCAAGCGGGATCGCAGATACGCAGTATTTT. Combining the CDR3 with reference TRBV7-2 and TRBJ2-3 gives the whole variable domain GAGVSQSPSNKVTEKGKDVELRCDPISGHTALYWYRQSLGQGLEFLIYFQGNSAPDKSGLPSDRFSAERTGGSVSTLTIQRTQQEDSAVYLCASSLTPSGIADTQYFGPGTRLTVL.